This T cell receptor beta chain was captured by sequencing in a study of cytomegalovirus exposure and HLA in healthy donors. A multiplex PCR was run with 60 Vbeta primers and 13 Jbeta primers. Assay used: immunoSEQ multiplex PCR; TCRdb lists only in-frame clones, some missing. The table has approximately 190,000 clones, about 77% seen once. From germline, CDR1 is SEHNR and CDR2 FQNEAQ (reference sequence). V dropped 3 bases and J dropped 8; count of bases not matched to a gene: 4. This CDR3 spans 14 amino acids. The origin of this receptor is a woman aged 25-40 years in good health and CMV-seropositive. Material: PBMCs. This chain connects TRBV7-9 to TRBJ2-1; 10 bases fit TRBD2. CDR3 DNA sequence: TGTGCCAGCAGCTTGGGGACTAGCGTGGATGAGCAGTTCTTC. It is translated as CASSLGTSVDEQFF. Full variable domain (outside the CDR3, taken from reference TRBV7-9 and TRBJ2-1): DTGVSQNPRHKITKRGQNVTFRCDPISEHNRLYWYRQTLGQGPEFLTYFQNEAQLEKSRLLSDRFSAERPKGSFSTLEIQRTEQGDSAMYLCASSLGTSVDEQFFGPGTRLTVL.